One sample yielded the 28 T cell receptor beta chains listed below, sequenced in a study of early T cells in non-severe SARS-CoV-2 infection. TCRdb processed the 5' RACE reads anew with MiXCR; each CDR3 protein has one entry. The sample lists about 44,000 distinct CDR3 sequences; under 7.5% were seen once. This specimen consisted of whole blood, obtained at baseline. The receptors shown here come from an adult who was a healthcare worker with PCR-confirmed SARS-CoV-2 infection or an uninfected control (not recorded which).

This clonotype was recorded many times. This sequence joins TRBV3-1 and TRBJ1-2; D possibly corresponds to TRBD1 (5 bases). V lost 0 bases, J lost 4 bases, and 12 bases lay in between. The CDR3 sequence is 15 residues long. The germline V gene has CDR1 LGHDT and CDR2 YNNKEL (reference sequence). The CDR3 reads CASSQDPVGGYGYTF. In DNA, the CDR3 is TGTGCCAGCAGCCAAGATCCGGTGGGGGGCTATGGCTACACCTTC.

The chain couples TRBV11-2 to TRBJ2-1; 12 bases line up with TRBD2. Trimming at V came to 6 bases and at J to 5 bases, leaving 5 bases not matched to a gene. This CDR3 is built from 15 residues. Germline CDR1 and CDR2: SGHAT and FQNNGV. The CDR3 spells CASRRTSGNHNEQFF. CDR3 in DNA: TGTGCCAGCAGGCGGACTAGCGGGAACCACAATGAGCAGTTCTTC.

The DNA of the CDR3 is TGTGCCAGCAGCCCCGGGCGAAGAGCGGGTGTAGGAGAGACCCAGTACTTC. It yields the protein CASSPGRRAGVGETQYF. This chain uses TRBV4-2 with TRBJ2-5; D is perhaps TRBD2 (6 bases). CDR1 is LGHNA and CDR2 is YNFKEQ in the germline V gene. The V gene lost 4 bases and the J gene lost 4 bases, with 22 bases spanning the gap. CDR3 size: 17 residues.

The sample holds many counts of this clonotype. The chain uses TRBV20-1 and TRBJ1-6; D possibly corresponds to TRBD1 (6 bases). Germline CDR1 reads DFQATT; CDR2 reads SNEGSKA (reference sequence). V gave up 2 bases and J gave up 6 bases, with 11 bases separating them. CDR3 size: 14 residues. The CDR3 sequence: CSARWRGINSPLHF. Here the CDR3 DNA reads TGCAGTGCTAGATGGAGGGGGATTAATTCACCCCTCCACTTT.

Of note for this clonotype: This may be a read error, as it is one base from a much larger clone. The V and J genes are TRBV6-2 or TRBV6-3 and TRBJ1-5, with no clear D. The germline gives CDR1 MNHEY, CDR2 SVGEGT. Trimming removed 7 bases from V and 3 bases from J, with 13 bases in between. This CDR3 comprises 14 residues. CDR3 sequence reads: CASKANGNNQPQHF. The CDR3 DNA reads as TGTGCCAGCAAAGCTAACGGTAACAATCAGCCCCAGCATTTT.

In this sample, this clonotype turned up a few times. The chain combines TRBV28 with TRBJ2-4; D may be TRBD2 (7 bases). Germline CDR1 reads MDHEN; CDR2 reads SYDVKM. The V gene lost 8 bases and the J gene lost 9 bases, with 11 bases spanning the gap. The CDR3 contains 11 residues. DNA of the CDR3: TGTGCCAGCTCTAGGGGGGGCATTCAGTACTTC. Protein product: CASSRGGIQYF. Based on the CDR3 plus reference TRBV28 and TRBJ2-4, the full variable domain is DVKVTQSSRYLVKRTGEKVFLECVQDMDHENMFWYRQDPGLGLRLIYFSYDVKMKEKGDIPEGYSVSREKKERFSLILESASTNQTSMYLCASSRGGIQYFGAGTRLSVL.

This clonotype was recorded many times. The chain is built from TRBV10-3 and TRBJ2-1; D gene unclear. V lost 0 bases and J lost 2, with 2 bases in between. Germline loops: CDR1 ENHRY, CDR2 SYGVKD. CDR3 size: 13 residues. This CDR3 is CAISESPYNEQFF. In nucleotides, the CDR3 is TGTGCCATCAGTGAGTCCCCCTACAATGAGCAGTTCTTC.

The table lists this clonotype with a few counts. This rearrangement joins TRBV12-3 or TRBV12-4 to TRBJ1-1; possibly TRBD1 for D (5 bases). The CDR3 sequence is 14 residues long. Trimming removed 6 bases at V and 2 bases at J, with 13 bases between. The CDR3 DNA reads TGTGCCAGCAGAAAAACAGGAGTCAACACTGAAGCTTTCTTT. This sequence encodes CASRKTGVNTEAFF.

This clonotype was seen more than once but under ten times. This rearrangement joins TRBV9 to TRBJ2-7; D gene ambiguous. The CDR3 totals 12 residues. In germline, CDR1 is SGDLS, CDR2 YYNGEE. V gave up 4 bases and J gave up 2 bases, with 7 bases separating them. The CDR3 sequence: CASSPGAYEQYF. The CDR3 nucleotides read TGTGCCAGCAGCCCTGGGGCCTACGAGCAGTACTTC.

V gene TRBV18 combines with J gene TRBJ2-7; tentative D call: TRBD1 (5 bases). Trimming cost V 2 bases and J 2 bases, with 13 bases left between them. Germline V gene lookup returns CDR1 KGHSH and CDR2 LQKENI. The CDR3 runs to 15 residues. CDR3 DNA sequence: TGTGCCAGCTCACCAGGGCAGGGCCGCCCCTACGAGCAGTACTTC. Residues: CASSPGQGRPYEQYF.

This clonotype showed up many times. The gene calls are TRBV19 and TRBJ1-5; D remains unclear. CDR1 is LNHDA and CDR2 is SQIVND in the germline V gene (reference sequence). The CDR3 loop spans 15 amino acids. V was shortened by 3 bases and J by 2 bases, with 11 bases between the two germline ends. The CDR3 DNA reads TGTGCCAGTAGTATCAGCGGGGTTCGCAATCAGCCCCAGCATTTT. This encodes CASSISGVRNQPQHF. The full variable domain, in which reference TRBV19 and TRBJ1-5 provide the parts outside the CDR3, is DGGITQSPKYLFRKEGQNVTLSCEQNLNHDAMYWYRQDPGQGLRLIYYSQIVNDFQKGDIAEGYSVSREKKESFPLTVTSAQKNPTAFYLCASSISGVRNQPQHFGDGTRLSIL.

This clonotype was observed a single time. J is TRBJ2-6 and V is TRBV4-3; a weak D match, TRBD2 (5 bases). The germline V gene encodes CDR1 LGHNA and CDR2 YSLEER. The CDR3 length is 15 residues. The V end lost 5 bases, the J end lost 2 bases, and 10 bases lay between the germline ends. The CDR3 nucleotides read TGCGCCAGCAGCGAAACTAGAACTGGGGCCAACGTCCTGACTTTC. Protein sequence: CASSETRTGANVLTF.

This clonotype appeared many times. This rearrangement joins TRBV30 to TRBJ2-1, with TRBD2 matching 9 bases. The V gene end was trimmed by 3 bases and the J gene end by 7 bases; junction bases not matched to a gene: 4. Germline V gene sequence: CDR1 GTSNPN, CDR2 SVGIG (reference sequence). The CDR3 is made up of 13 amino acids. The CDR3 reads CAWRIAGENEQFF. The CDR3 DNA reads as TGTGCCTGGAGGATAGCGGGGGAAAATGAGCAGTTCTTC.

The rearrangement uses TRBV20-1 and TRBJ2-1; 10 nucleotides match TRBD2. The CDR3 is 12 residues long. V shed 5 bases and J 9 bases; nucleotides not matched to a gene: 4. Germline CDR1 DFQATT, CDR2 SNEGSKA (reference sequence). The CDR3 spells CSAYRLAGEQFF. CDR3 coding DNA: TGCAGTGCTTACAGACTAGCGGGTGAGCAGTTCTTC.

This clonotype was seen many times. The chain recombines TRBV6-2 or TRBV6-3 with TRBJ2-5; 9 nucleotides agree with TRBD2. The CDR3 has 16 amino acids. V dropped 6 bases and J dropped 3; count of bases not matched to a gene: 11. Germline V lookup: CDR1 MNHEY, CDR2 SVGEGT. The CDR3 sequence is CASRPLAGDRKETQYF. In nucleotides, the CDR3 is TGTGCCAGCAGACCCTTAGCGGGGGATCGCAAAGAGACCCAGTACTTC.

This clonotype was seen a few times. V usage is TRBV7-9 and J usage is TRBJ2-2, with D uncertain. Germline CDR1 SEHNR, CDR2 FQNEAQ (reference sequence). The CDR3 extends over 15 amino acids. V was shortened by 5 bases and J by 6 bases, with 16 bases between the two germline ends. The CDR3 DNA sequence: TGTGCCAGCAGCACCAGCGAGTCCGAACCCGGGGAGCTGTTTTTT. Protein sequence: CASSTSESEPGELFF.

This clonotype appeared many times. V is TRBV9 and J is TRBJ2-5; no definite D call. CDR1 is SGDLS and CDR2 is YYNGEE in the germline V gene. V lost 3 bases to trimming and J lost 0 bases, with 9 bases between them. The CDR3 extends over 14 amino acids. CDR3 in amino acids: CASSAAGNQETQYF. For the CDR3, the DNA is TGTGCCAGCAGCGCCGCAGGTAACCAAGAGACCCAGTACTTC.

The chain links TRBV7-3 to TRBJ1-1; D gene unclear. Between the trimmed V and J ends, which lost 1 base and 3 bases, there was a span of 6 bases. Germline V gives CDR1 SGHTA, CDR2 FQGTGA. The CDR3 runs to 13 residues. CDR3 residues: CASSLSGDTEAFF. The CDR3 DNA sequence: TGTGCCAGCAGCTTAAGCGGGGACACTGAAGCTTTCTTT.

This clonotype was observed at least ten times. The V and J genes are TRBV4-3 and TRBJ2-1, with D perhaps matching TRBD2 (6 bases). The germline V and J ends were trimmed by 1 base and 9 bases, with 19 bases remaining between them. This CDR3 comprises 16 residues. Germline values: CDR1 LGHNA, CDR2 YSLEER. DNA for the CDR3: TGCGCCAGCAGCCAAGTGACGGGGGTCGTAATCGGTGAGCAGTTCTTC. It translates to CASSQVTGVVIGEQFF.

Ten or more counts support this clonotype. The rearrangement joins TRBV28 to TRBJ2-1, with TRBD2 identical over 12 bases. The CDR3 length is 14 residues. Germline trimming cut 6 bases from V and 6 bases from J; bases unmatched to any gene: 3. CDR1 and CDR2 from the germline V gene are MDHEN and SYDVKM. CDR3 nucleotide sequence: TGTGCCAGCAGAGCACTAGCGGGAGGCAATGAGCAGTTCTTC. It encodes CASRALAGGNEQFF.

The chain links TRBV12-3 or TRBV12-4 to TRBJ2-2, with unresolved D. The CDR3 spans 12 residues. Between the trimmed V and J ends, which lost 7 bases and 2 bases, there was a span of 5 bases. The chain's CDR3 is CASTFNTGELFF. In nucleotides, the CDR3 is TGTGCCAGCACCTTTAACACCGGGGAGCTGTTTTTT.

This clonotype was recorded a few times. The chain is built from TRBV7-6 and TRBJ2-5, with D unresolved. This CDR3 is 12 amino acids long. The germline V gene has CDR1 SGHVS and CDR2 FNYEAQ. Trimming removed 5 bases from V and 5 bases from J, with 9 bases in between. In DNA, the CDR3 is TGTGCCAGCAGCCCGAACACGGAGACCCAGTACTTC. Its translation: CASSPNTETQYF.

This clonotype has a count of ten or more. The chain carries TRBV19 and TRBJ2-3; D unresolved. Trimming left V 7 bases short and J 1 base short, with 9 bases between. The CDR3 runs to 13 residues. Germline values: CDR1 LNHDA, CDR2 SQIVND (reference sequence). The CDR3 region has the DNA TGTGCCAGTAACGTGGATGGCACAGATACGCAGTATTTT. Amino acid sequence: CASNVDGTDTQYF. Filled out from reference TRBV19 and TRBJ2-3, the complete variable domain reads DGGITQSPKYLFRKEGQNVTLSCEQNLNHDAMYWYRQDPGQGLRLIYYSQIVNDFQKGDIAEGYSVSREKKESFPLTVTSAQKNPTAFYLCASNVDGTDTQYFGPGTRLTVL.

This clonotype was seen repeatedly, ten times or more. The CDR3 DNA is TGCAGTGCTTCGCAGGGGGAAATGAACTATGGCTACACCTTC. Its protein is CSASQGEMNYGYTF. The chain uses TRBV20-1 and TRBJ1-2; 7 bases match TRBD1. The CDR3 covers 14 residues. J was trimmed by 2 bases and V by 5 bases; bases with no gene match: 8. Germline V lookup: CDR1 DFQATT, CDR2 SNEGSKA (reference sequence).

V and J are TRBV9 and TRBJ1-5, with D unclear. Germline V CDR1 and CDR2: SGDLS, YYNGEE. Trimming left V 0 bases short and J 7 bases short, with 14 bases between. CDR3 length equals 15 residues. The CDR3 sequence: CASSVGGVVGQPQHF. DNA for the CDR3: TGTGCCAGCAGCGTAGGAGGTGTAGTGGGACAGCCCCAGCATTTT. Filled out from reference TRBV9 and TRBJ1-5, the complete variable domain reads DSGVTQTPKHLITATGQRVTLRCSPRSGDLSVYWYQQSLDQGLQFLIQYYNGEERAKGNILERFSAQQFPDLHSELNLSSLELGDSALYFCASSVGGVVGQPQHFGDGTRLSIL.

In its sample, this clonotype was seen many times. V usage is TRBV9 and J usage is TRBJ2-2; TRBD2 agrees at 9 bases. The V gene's germline CDR1 is SGDLS and CDR2 YYNGEE. V lost 3 bases and J lost 2; bases outside the gene matches: 5. The length of the CDR3 is 16 residues. In nucleotides, the CDR3 is TGTGCCAGCAGCGCCATGGGACTAGCCAACACCGGGGAGCTGTTTTTT. Its translation: CASSAMGLANTGELFF. The whole variable domain, filled in from reference TRBV9 and TRBJ2-2, reads DSGVTQTPKHLITATGQRVTLRCSPRSGDLSVYWYQQSLDQGLQFLIQYYNGEERAKGNILERFSAQQFPDLHSELNLSSLELGDSALYFCASSAMGLANTGELFFGEGSRLTVL.

This clonotype was seen repeatedly, ten times or more. The J gene is TRBJ2-1, the V gene TRBV11-2; TRBD2 might be the D (7 bases). The V end was cut by 4 bases, the J end by 8 bases, with 15 bases between. Germline V lookup: CDR1 SGHAT, CDR2 FQNNGV. This CDR3 region has 14 residues. Here the CDR3 DNA reads TGTGCCAGCAGCTCAGACACGGGGGGCGATGAGCAGTTCTTC. Its translation: CASSSDTGGDEQFF. Full variable domain (rest looked up from reference TRBV11-2 and TRBJ2-1): EAGVAQSPRYKIIEKRQSVAFWCNPISGHATLYWYQQILGQGPKLLIQFQNNGVVDDSQLPKDRFSAERLKGVDSTLKIQPAKLEDSAVYLCASSSDTGGDEQFFGPGTRLTVL.

J is TRBJ2-5 and V is TRBV29-1, with D unclear. V gave up 5 bases and J gave up 6 bases, with 13 bases separating them. CDR1 is SQVTM and CDR2 is ANQGSEA in the germline V gene. This CDR3 comprises 12 residues. The CDR3: CSVPPGPQTQYF. Here the CDR3 DNA reads TGCAGCGTTCCACCCGGGCCTCAGACCCAGTACTTC.